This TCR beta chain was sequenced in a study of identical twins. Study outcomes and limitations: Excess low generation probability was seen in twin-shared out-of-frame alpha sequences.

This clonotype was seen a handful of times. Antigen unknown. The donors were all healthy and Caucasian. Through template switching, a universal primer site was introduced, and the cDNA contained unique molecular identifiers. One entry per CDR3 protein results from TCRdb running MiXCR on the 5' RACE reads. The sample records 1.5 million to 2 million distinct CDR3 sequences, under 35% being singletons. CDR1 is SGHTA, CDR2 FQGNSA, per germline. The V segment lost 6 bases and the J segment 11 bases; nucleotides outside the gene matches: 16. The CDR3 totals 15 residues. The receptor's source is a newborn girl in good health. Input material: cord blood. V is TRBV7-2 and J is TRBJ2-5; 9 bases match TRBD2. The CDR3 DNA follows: TGTGCCAGCAGTTCCAGCGGGAGGAGTTACAATGAGCAGTACTTC. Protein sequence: CASSSSGRSYNEQYF.